Following are 24 T cell receptor beta chains from one sample sequenced in a study of T cell repertoires in cytomegalovirus infection. TCRdb re-called the reads with MiXCR, one entry per CDR3 protein. Of 350,000 to 500,000 distinct CDR3 sequences listed, approximately 33% are singletons. Sequencing was carried out using PBMCs. The receptors derive from a human donor in good health (CMV status not recorded). Some clones in this sample may be carry-over from other donors' samples.

This clonotype was counted many times. V and J are TRBV7-9 and TRBJ2-7; 11 nucleotides agree with TRBD2. V lost 3 bases to trimming and J lost 7 bases; unmatched junction nucleotides: 11. The CDR3 has 16 residues. Germline-derived CDR1 and CDR2 are SEHNR and FQNEAQ (reference sequence). CDR3 coding DNA: TGTGCCAGCAGCTTGACTAGCGGGGTAAACGGGGTGGAGCAGTACTTC. Translated, it gives CASSLTSGVNGVEQYF.

The V and J genes are TRBV20-1 and TRBJ1-3; the D gene is possibly TRBD1 (5 bases). The germline V and J ends were trimmed by 0 bases and 1 base, with 22 bases remaining between them. The CDR3 spans 19 residues. The germline gives CDR1 DFQATT, CDR2 SNEGSKA (reference sequence). The CDR3 region is CSARDQGSMRLVSGNTIYF. CDR3 in DNA: TGCAGTGCTAGAGATCAGGGATCTATGCGGCTTGTTTCTGGAAACACCATATATTTT.

The chain employs TRBV4-2 and TRBJ2-1; the D is unclear. The CDR3 has 15 residues. From germline, CDR1 is LGHNA and CDR2 YNFKEQ. The V end lost 2 bases, the J end lost 6 bases, and 14 bases lay between the germline ends. In nucleotides, the CDR3 is TGTGCCAGCAGCCAACCCGGACCTAGGGTCAATGAGCAGTTCTTC. Its protein product is CASSQPGPRVNEQFF.

The rearrangement links TRBV20-1 to TRBJ2-1; perhaps TRBD2 as D (6 bases). There are 15 residues in the CDR3. Trimming removed 5 bases from V and 6 bases from J, with 20 bases in between. The germline V gene has CDR1 DFQATT and CDR2 SNEGSKA (reference sequence). The chain's CDR3 is CSARALGGDPNEQFF. The CDR3 nucleotides read TGCAGTGCTCGCGCTTTAGGCGGGGACCCCAATGAGCAGTTCTTC.

The gene calls are TRBV4-1 and TRBJ2-7; 8 nucleotides line up with TRBD2. This CDR3 comprises 15 residues. V lost 2 bases to trimming and J lost 1 base; unmatched junction nucleotides: 4. In germline, CDR1 is MGHRA, CDR2 YSYEKL. CDR3 amino acids: CASSQTTSGSYEQYF. DNA for the CDR3: TGCGCCAGCAGCCAAACTACTAGCGGATCCTACGAGCAGTACTTC.

This clonotype was counted at least ten times. The CDR3, as DNA: TGTGCCAGCAGGTCCACAAGGAACTATGGCTACACCTTC. Its protein is CASRSTRNYGYTF. V usage is TRBV6-1 and J usage is TRBJ1-2, with no clear D. CDR1 is MNHNS and CDR2 is SASEGT in the germline V gene. Deletions cut 6 bases from V and 2 bases from J, with 10 bases between. The CDR3 extends over 13 amino acids.

In DNA, the CDR3 is TGTGCCAGCAGCGCCCCAGCGGGGGGCACAGATACGCAGTATTTT. Residues: CASSAPAGGTDTQYF. This chain joins TRBV5-8 and TRBJ2-3, with 8 bases fitting TRBD2. The V gene end was trimmed by 4 bases and the J gene end by 1 base; junction bases not matched to a gene: 5. The CDR3 is 15 amino acids. The germline gives CDR1 SGHTS, CDR2 YDEGEE.

This clonotype was detected many times. V gene TRBV19 combines with J gene TRBJ1-3; D remains unclear. This CDR3 contains 14 residues. Trimming took 7 bases from V and 0 from J, leaving 10 bases between them. Germline V gene sequence: CDR1 LNHDA, CDR2 SQIVND (reference sequence). The CDR3: CASIERNSGNTIYF. The CDR3 coding sequence is TGTGCCAGTATCGAACGGAACTCTGGAAACACCATATATTTT.

This clonotype has a count of ten or more. V and J are TRBV28 and TRBJ2-7; 7 bases line up with TRBD1. The J segment lost 2 bases and the V segment lost 5 bases, leaving 9 bases of the junction unmatched. The length of the CDR3 is 15 residues. Germline values: CDR1 MDHEN, CDR2 SYDVKM. This CDR3 is CASSLRDSPPYEQYF. Here the CDR3 DNA reads TGTGCCAGCAGTCTAAGGGACAGTCCCCCCTACGAGCAGTACTTC.

The table lists this clonotype with a few counts. This chain links TRBV19 with TRBJ1-1; D might be TRBD1 (5 bases). The CDR3 extends over 15 amino acids. CDR1 and CDR2 (germline): LNHDA, SQIVND (reference sequence). V was trimmed by 5 bases and J by 1 base, leaving 14 bases between them. In DNA form, the CDR3 reads TGTGCCAGTAGTCTGAGAGAGAGGGGGAACACTGAAGCTTTCTTT. Translated: CASSLRERGNTEAFF.

Notes on this clonotype: A read error may be the cause here, since a much bigger clone is one base away. The V gene is TRBV2, the J gene TRBJ2-2; D might be TRBD2 (6 bases). Germline loops: CDR1 SNHLY, CDR2 FYNNEI. The CDR3 contains 13 residues. CDR3 nucleotides: TGTGCCAGTCTCCGCGGGGCCACCGTGGAGCTGTTTTTT. As protein: CASLRGATVELFF.

The chain recombines TRBV2 with TRBJ1-2; D unresolved. The V gene's germline CDR1 is SNHLY and CDR2 FYNNEI. This CDR3 spans 13 amino acids. The V and J ends lost 7 bases and 7 bases respectively, with 16 bases between them. CDR3 sequence (DNA): TGTGCCAGCAACTCGGGGTTCTGGGGTGGCTACACCTTC. Translated: CASNSGFWGGYTF.

In its sample, this clonotype was seen once. Given a much more abundant clone one base away, this may be a read error. The chain uses TRBV7-2 and TRBJ1-5; D remains unclear. Per germline, CDR1 SGHTA and CDR2 FQGNSA. The CDR3 covers 15 residues. CDR3 bases: TGTGCCAGCAGCTTAACAGCAGATAGCAATCGGCCCCAGCATTTT. Encoded protein: CASSLTADSNRPQHF.

In this sample, this clonotype turned up many times. This chain joins TRBV6-1 and TRBJ2-7, with TRBD1 identical over 10 bases. The CDR3 has 14 residues. The junction had 8 bases not matched to a gene; V was cut back by 7 bases and J by 5 bases. Germline V gene sequence: CDR1 MNHNS, CDR2 SASEGT. The DNA for the CDR3 is TGTGCCAGCATGACCGGGACAGGGGCCCACGAGCAGTACTTC. Amino acid sequence: CASMTGTGAHEQYF.

As to this clonotype: Its ends do not fully match the called genes, so a read error is possible. The J gene is TRBJ1-1, the V gene TRBV15, with D perhaps matching TRBD1 (5 bases). The CDR3 length is 13 residues. Germline CDR1 and CDR2: LNHNV and YYDKDF (reference sequence). This chain's CDR3 is CATSRDRGTGAFF. In DNA form, the CDR3 reads TGTGCCACCAGCAGAGATAGAGGGACTGGAGCTTTCTTT.

In the case of this clonotype: Given a much more abundant clone one base away, this may be a read error. The chain recombines TRBV28 with TRBJ1-5; 7 nucleotides agree with TRBD1. CDR3 size: 16 residues. The germline CDR1 and CDR2 sequences are MDHEN and SYDVKM. V was pared by 1 base and J by 5 bases, with 8 bases of the junction left unmatched. Here the CDR3 DNA reads TGTGCCAGCAGTTTATCCGGGCAGGGGGACCATCAGCCCCAGCATTTT. Its protein is CASSLSGQGDHQPQHF.

This clonotype has a handful of counts. The chain combines TRBV20-1 with TRBJ1-1, with D uncertain. The CDR3 totals 13 residues. Germline loops: CDR1 DFQATT, CDR2 SNEGSKA (reference sequence). Trimming removed 5 bases from V and 0 bases from J, with 10 bases in between. The CDR3 region is CSAYARLNTEAFF. In DNA, the CDR3 is TGCAGTGCTTATGCCAGGTTGAACACTGAAGCTTTCTTT.

This CDR3 is CASSYARQGALEQYF. CDR3 nucleotide sequence: TGTGCCAGCAGTTACGCCAGACAGGGGGCCCTCGAGCAGTACTTC. The V gene is TRBV6-2 or TRBV6-3, the J gene TRBJ2-7; the match to TRBD1 covers 10 bases. J gave up 6 bases and V 2 bases, and 7 bases lay outside the gene matches. Germline values: CDR1 MNHEY, CDR2 SVGEGT. The CDR3 extends over 15 amino acids.

This chain connects TRBV5-1 to TRBJ2-2; either TRBD1 or TRBD2 may fit D (5 bases each). Trimming left V 0 bases short and J 6 bases short, with 12 bases between. The CDR3 loop spans 15 amino acids. Germline V gives CDR1 SGHRS, CDR2 YFSETQ. CDR3 loop: CASSLVPRGAGELFF. The CDR3, as DNA: TGCGCCAGCAGCTTGGTTCCCCGAGGGGCCGGGGAGCTGTTTTTT.

The chain couples TRBV4-1 to TRBJ2-3; 12 nucleotides match TRBD2. Per the germline V gene, CDR1 is MGHRA and CDR2 is YSYEKL. This CDR3 comprises 16 residues. Germline trimming cut 4 bases from V and 6 bases from J; bases unmatched to any gene: 8. The DNA for the CDR3 is TGCGCCAGCAGCCTTCGAGGACTAGCGGGGACGGATACGCAGTATTTT. Protein: CASSLRGLAGTDTQYF.

V and J are TRBV6-1 and TRBJ2-7; TRBD2 matches 11 bases. The CDR3 is 17 amino acids. Unmatched junction bases numbered 7, after V lost 2 bases and J lost 1 base. Germline CDR1 and CDR2: MNHNS and SASEGT. The CDR3 sequence: CASSEWALAGVSYEQYF. The CDR3 nucleotides are TGTGCCAGCAGTGAATGGGCACTAGCGGGGGTGTCCTACGAGCAGTACTTC.

This clonotype was detected a few times. The J gene is TRBJ2-1, the V gene TRBV6-4; TRBD2 agrees at 10 bases. Germline V gene data show CDR1 as MRHNA and CDR2 as SNTAGT. CDR3 length: 15 residues. Trimming took 3 bases from V and 8 from J; bases not matched to a gene: 7. CDR3 sequence (DNA): TGTGCCAGCAGTGAAAGCGGGGGGGCTTTAGATGAGCAGTTCTTC. The encoded protein is CASSESGGALDEQFF.

The chain joins TRBV6-6 to TRBJ1-1; D perhaps matches TRBD1 (5 bases). Per germline, CDR1 MNHNY and CDR2 SVGAGI (reference sequence). Trimming removed 6 bases at V and 5 bases at J, with 16 bases between. There are 14 residues in the CDR3. The chain's CDR3 is CASSWVGGRTEAFF. In nucleotides, the CDR3 is TGTGCCAGCAGCTGGGTCGGGGGTCGGACTGAAGCTTTCTTT.

This clonotype was seen more than once but under ten times. This rearrangement joins TRBV20-1 to TRBJ1-1; 7 bases line up with TRBD1. The CDR3 loop spans 13 amino acids. CDR1 is DFQATT, CDR2 SNEGSKA, per germline (reference sequence). J was trimmed by 3 bases and V by 6 bases; bases with no gene match: 7. CDR3 region: CSAPGQTDTEAFF. The CDR3 nucleotides read TGCAGTGCCCCGGGACAGACTGACACTGAAGCTTTCTTT.